These 28 T cell receptor beta chains were all obtained from the same sample, sequenced in a study of blood T cell repertoires in COVID-19. Produced via immunoSEQ multiplex PCR; TCRdb's table is partial and in-frame only. The sample records some 71,000 clones, approximately 84% being singletons. Sequenced material: peripheral blood. Receptor source: a man aged 50 to 59 with COVID-19, enrolled during active disease.

The rearrangement links TRBV4-3 to TRBJ2-1, with a tentative D call TRBD2 (6 bases). Germline values: CDR1 LGHNA, CDR2 YSLEER. CDR3 length equals 19 residues. The germline V and J ends were trimmed by 0 bases and 0 bases, with 18 bases remaining between them. The CDR3 loop is CASSQDFSPGLASYNEQFF. The CDR3 bases are TGCGCCAGCAGCCAAGATTTTAGCCCGGGACTGGCCTCCTACAATGAGCAGTTCTTC.

Here the CDR3 reads CASSLTGMNTEAFF. As DNA, the CDR3 is TGTGCCAGCAGCTTGACAGGCATGAACACTGAAGCTTTCTTT. The J gene is TRBJ1-1, the V gene TRBV5-5, with D possibly TRBD1 on 5 matching bases. Germline lookup yields CDR1 SGHKS and CDR2 YYEKEE (reference sequence). V was clipped by 1 base and J by 0 bases, with 7 bases between them. The CDR3 spans 14 residues.

The genes are TRBV9 and TRBJ2-5, with 8 bases identical to TRBD1. Losses at the gene ends were 0 bases for V and 1 base for J; bases not matched to a gene: 2. The CDR3 loop spans 15 amino acids. Germline CDR1 and CDR2: SGDLS and YYNGEE. The CDR3 loop is CASSVGQGTQETQYF. CDR3 nucleotide sequence: TGTGCCAGCAGCGTAGGACAGGGGACCCAAGAGACCCAGTACTTC.

Here the CDR3 DNA reads TGTGCCAGCAGTGAATTGGCGGGGGACAACAATGAGCAGTTCTTC. It codes for CASSELAGDNNEQFF. V usage is TRBV25-1 and J usage is TRBJ2-1, with D possibly TRBD2 on 7 matching bases. Deletions cut 1 base from V and 5 bases from J, with 12 bases between. The CDR3 length is 15 residues. Germline CDR1 reads MGHDK; CDR2 reads SYGVNS.

The CDR3 nucleotides are TGTGCCAGCACCGGGGCGGGAGATTCAAACACTGAAGCTTTCTTT. Protein: CASTGAGDSNTEAFF. The gene calls are TRBV7-9 and TRBJ1-1; tentative D call: TRBD1 (5 bases). The length of the CDR3 is 15 residues. Germline V lookup: CDR1 SEHNR, CDR2 FQNEAQ (reference sequence). V was clipped by 7 bases and J by 2 bases, with 17 bases between them.

This rearrangement joins TRBV27 to TRBJ2-1, with 12 bases identical to TRBD2. The germline gives CDR1 MNHEY, CDR2 SMNVEV (reference sequence). The V segment lost 10 bases and the J segment 5 bases; nucleotides outside the gene matches: 6. There are 14 residues in the CDR3. The DNA for the CDR3 is TGTGCCACTCATAGACTAGCGGGGGACAATGAGCAGTTCTTC. This codes for CATHRLAGDNEQFF.

The gene calls are TRBV27 and TRBJ2-3; D uncertain. Trimming took 10 bases from V and 4 from J, leaving 21 bases between them. Germline values: CDR1 MNHEY, CDR2 SMNVEV (reference sequence). The CDR3 contains 15 residues. Here the CDR3 reads CAIKQIGDAPDTQYF. The DNA for the CDR3 is TGTGCCATAAAACAAATTGGAGACGCCCCAGATACGCAGTATTTT.

The gene calls are TRBV3-1 (or the pseudogene TRBV3-2) and TRBJ1-2; 10 nucleotides align to TRBD1. Trimming at V came to 4 bases and at J to 6 bases, leaving 5 bases not matched to a gene. Germline CDR1 reads LGHDT; CDR2 reads YNNKEL (reference sequence). The CDR3 spans 14 residues. DNA of the CDR3: TGTGCCAGCAGCCCTAGACAGGGGGCGGATGGCTACACCTTC. Amino acid sequence: CASSPRQGADGYTF.

The chain links TRBV5-6 to TRBJ2-2; possible D gene TRBD2, 6 bases. The CDR3 runs to 16 residues. V shed 1 base and J shed 3 bases, with 13 bases lying between them. Germline CDR1 and CDR2: SGHDT and YYEEEE. The CDR3 sequence: CASSLLAGYDTGELFF. The CDR3 DNA follows: TGTGCCAGCAGCTTGCTGGCGGGATATGACACCGGGGAGCTGTTTTTT.

The chain employs TRBV9 and TRBJ2-5; 8 bases align to TRBD1. CDR3 length equals 14 residues. The V and J ends lost 4 bases and 5 bases, in that order; junction bases with no gene match: 7. Germline CDR1 and CDR2: SGDLS and YYNGEE. The CDR3 DNA sequence: TGTGCCAGCAGCATCACAGGGGGAGATGAGACCCAGTACTTC. Residues: CASSITGGDETQYF.

This clone has a handful of counts. The chain carries TRBV9 and TRBJ2-3; no clear D. This CDR3 contains 15 residues. The V end lost 0 bases, the J end lost 0 bases, and 8 bases lay between the germline ends. The germline V gene has CDR1 SGDLS and CDR2 YYNGEE. CDR3 region: CASSVGGESTDTQYF. The CDR3 DNA is TGTGCCAGCAGCGTAGGAGGAGAAAGCACAGATACGCAGTATTTT.

The chain carries TRBV9 and TRBJ2-5; 8 positions match TRBD1. CDR3 length equals 13 residues. Trimming took 6 bases from V and 3 from J; bases not matched to a gene: 4. Per the germline V gene, CDR1 is SGDLS and CDR2 is YYNGEE. This CDR3 reads CASNGQGKETQYF. CDR3 nucleotide sequence: TGTGCCAGCAACGGACAGGGAAAAGAGACCCAGTACTTC. The full variable domain, in which reference TRBV9 and TRBJ2-5 provide the parts outside the CDR3, is DSGVTQTPKHLITATGQRVTLRCSPRSGDLSVYWYQQSLDQGLQFLIQYYNGEERAKGNILERFSAQQFPDLHSELNLSSLELGDSALYFCASNGQGKETQYFGPGTRLLVL.

With respect to this clone: A read error may produce the germline difference seen at one junction end. The chain employs TRBV6-1 and TRBJ1-6, with D possibly being TRBD1 (6 bases). CDR3 length: 12 amino acids. The germline CDR1 and CDR2 sequences are MNHNS and SASEGT. The CDR3 here is CASSEGGLAGYF. In nucleotides, the CDR3 is TGTGCCAGCAGTGAAGGGGGGCTAGCCGGGTACTTT.

The rearrangement links TRBV3-1 (or the pseudogene TRBV3-2) to TRBJ2-7; tentative D call: TRBD2 (6 bases). Germline-derived CDR1 and CDR2 are LGHDT and YNNKEL (reference sequence). CDR3 length: 14 residues. V gave up 1 base and J gave up 7 bases, with 14 bases separating them. DNA of the CDR3: TGTGCCAGCAGCCAAGGGACGGGACGGGGGGAGCAGTACTTC. It codes for CASSQGTGRGEQYF.

The V and J genes are TRBV9 and TRBJ1-2; D possibly corresponds to TRBD1 (6 bases). The CDR3 is 14 residues long. From germline, CDR1 is SGDLS and CDR2 YYNGEE. Trimming left V 3 bases short and J 0 bases short, with 9 bases between. The CDR3 sequence: CASSDNRANYGYTF. CDR3 coding DNA: TGTGCCAGCAGCGACAACAGGGCTAACTATGGCTACACCTTC.

The V and J genes are TRBV3-1 (or the pseudogene TRBV3-2) and TRBJ1-2; D might be TRBD1 (6 bases). Between the trimmed V and J ends, which lost 1 base and 1 base, there was a span of 7 bases. This CDR3 has 14 residues. Germline V gene lookup returns CDR1 LGHDT and CDR2 YNNKEL (reference sequence). The CDR3 protein is CASSQGTDNYGYTF. The CDR3 nucleotides read TGTGCCAGCAGCCAAGGGACAGATAACTATGGCTACACCTTC.

The chain joins TRBV4-1 to TRBJ1-2, with 8 bases lining up with TRBD1. Germline V gives CDR1 MGHRA, CDR2 YSYEKL. J gave up 0 bases and V 5 bases, and 11 bases lay outside the gene matches. The CDR3 spans 17 residues. In DNA, the CDR3 is TGCGCCAGCAGCGAACACGAACGGACAGGGCCTAACTATGGCTACACCTTC. Amino acids: CASSEHERTGPNYGYTF.

The gene calls are TRBV9 and TRBJ2-1; 8 positions match TRBD1. Trimming removed 3 bases from V and 3 bases from J; junction bases left unmatched: 5. The length of the CDR3 is 15 residues. CDR1 is SGDLS, CDR2 YYNGEE, per germline. The DNA for the CDR3 is TGTGCCAGCAGCGCAGCCGGGACAGGCTACAATGAGCAGTTCTTC. Amino acid sequence: CASSAAGTGYNEQFF.

Concerning this clone itself: Being one base from a much bigger clone, this may be a read error. This chain joins TRBV9 and TRBJ2-5; maybe TRBD2 (7 bases). Germline V gene data show CDR1 as SGDLS and CDR2 as YYNGEE. The CDR3 covers 17 residues. For the CDR3, the DNA is TGTGCCACCAGCATAATGGGGGGGGCGGGAAGTCAAGAGACCCAGTACTTC. Translated: CATSIMGGAGSQETQYF.

The chain links TRBV5-4 to TRBJ2-7, with 8 bases identical to TRBD2. The V segment lost 3 bases and the J segment 1 base; nucleotides outside the gene matches: 9. Germline V gene data show CDR1 as SGHNT and CDR2 as YYREEE (reference sequence). CDR3 length: 16 residues. This CDR3 reads CASSSGVGLGSYEQYF. CDR3 in DNA: TGTGCCAGCAGCTCTGGGGTGGGACTAGGGTCCTACGAGCAGTACTTC.

The chain recombines TRBV6-5 with TRBJ1-2; D possibly corresponds to TRBD1 (5 bases). Between the trimmed V and J ends, which lost 0 bases and 7 bases, there was a span of 9 bases. CDR3 length: 13 amino acids. Germline loops: CDR1 MNHEY, CDR2 SVGAGI. The chain's CDR3 is CASSYSGGVGYTF. The CDR3 coding sequence is TGTGCCAGCAGTTACTCGGGGGGGGTTGGCTACACCTTC.

The gene calls are TRBV7-3 and TRBJ2-3; D unclear. The V end was cut by 0 bases, the J end by 9 bases, with 10 bases between. The germline V gene encodes CDR1 SGHTA and CDR2 FQGTGA. There are 13 residues in the CDR3. The CDR3 DNA sequence: TGTGCCAGCAGCTTAACAGTTAAGGAGACGCAGTATTTT. Its translation is CASSLTVKETQYF.

CDR3 nucleotide sequence: TGTGCCAGCAGTGAATTTGATCGCCGGGAGACCCAGTACTTC. Translated, it gives CASSEFDRRETQYF. The genes are TRBV2 and TRBJ2-5; no clear D. V was trimmed by 2 bases and J by 5 bases, leaving 12 bases between them. Germline CDR1 reads SNHLY; CDR2 reads FYNNEI. This CDR3 comprises 14 residues.

The gene calls are TRBV6-2 or TRBV6-3 and TRBJ2-3; 8 bases agree with TRBD2. V gave up 2 bases and J gave up 1 base; unmatched junction bases: 8. The CDR3 consists of 17 residues. Germline CDR1 is MNHEY and CDR2 is SVGEGT. This CDR3 reads CASSYPSDSGGTDTQYF. CDR3 DNA sequence: TGTGCCAGCAGTTACCCCTCAGATAGCGGGGGCACAGATACGCAGTATTTT.

This sequence joins TRBV12-3 or TRBV12-4 and TRBJ2-5; 7 bases match TRBD1. V trimming: 6 bases; J trimming: 5 bases; junction bases outside the gene matches: 0. The CDR3 runs 11 residues. The CDR3 DNA is TGTGCCAGCAGACAGGGGGAGACCCAGTACTTC. The encoded protein is CASRQGETQYF.

V and J are TRBV5-1 and TRBJ2-3, with TRBD2 matching 10 bases. Germline V CDR1 and CDR2: SGHRS, YFSETQ. V gave up 4 bases and J gave up 0 bases; unmatched junction bases: 5. This CDR3 contains 16 residues. Here the CDR3 DNA reads TGCGCCAGCAGCCTCGGACTAGCGGAGAGCACAGATACGCAGTATTTT. Its protein product is CASSLGLAESTDTQYF.

In its sample, this clone was seen a few times. This chain connects TRBV5-1 to TRBJ1-5; TRBD1 aligns across 9 bases. This CDR3 contains 17 residues. CDR1 and CDR2 (germline): SGHRS, YFSETQ. Unmatched junction bases numbered 11, after V lost 0 bases and J lost 7 bases. The chain's CDR3 is CASSLEGAGQGRQPQHF. The CDR3 bases are TGCGCCAGCAGCTTGGAGGGCGCGGGACAGGGTCGACAGCCCCAGCATTTT. The full variable domain, with the rest looked up from reference TRBV5-1 and TRBJ1-5, is KAGVTQTPRYLIKTRGQQVTLSCSPISGHRSVSWYQQTPGQGLQFLFEYFSETQRNKGNFPGRFSGRQFSNSRSEMNVSTLELGDSALYLCASSLEGAGQGRQPQHFGDGTRLSIL.

The V gene is TRBV13, the J gene TRBJ1-3; TRBD1 matches 8 bases. This CDR3 spans 15 amino acids. The J segment lost 3 bases and the V segment lost 2 bases, leaving 3 bases of the junction unmatched. The germline V gene has CDR1 PRHDT and CDR2 FYEKMQ (reference sequence). The CDR3 DNA is TGTGCCAGCAGCTTACAGGGGGCTCTTGGAAACACCATATATTTT. This codes for CASSLQGALGNTIYF.